This T cell receptor beta chain was identified during a study of blood T cell repertoires in COVID-19. About the study: Sites in the United States, Italy and Spain provided acute and convalescent COVID-19 samples. Sources were T cells, B-cell-depleted T cells, or PBMCs; the material itself was cDNA or gDNA.

Cohorts were assigned according to the clinical history that participants reported. In the original analysis: Reference gene primer amplification gave estimated nucleated cell counts. Libraries were prepared by immunoSEQ multiplex PCR; TCRdb keeps only in-frame clonotypes and omits some of them. The DNA gave D and trimming, while V, J and clone size come from that table. The sample has approximately 480,000 clones, 87% seen once; the top ten hold about 0.65%. Sequencing was done on a sample of PBMCs or T cells enriched from blood (not recorded which). The TCR originated in a woman under 30 who had recovered from COVID-19.

The CDR3 nucleotides read TGTGCCAGCAGTGACAGGGTTCTTGGCTACACCTTC. It specifies CASSDRVLGYTF. This chain joins TRBV2 and TRBJ1-2, with D perhaps TRBD1 (5 bases). This CDR3 is 12 amino acids long. V was shortened by 3 bases and J by 7 bases, with 9 bases between the two germline ends. The germline CDR1 and CDR2 sequences are SNHLY and FYNNEI.